This record looks at one T cell receptor (beta chain) sequence and its context. The antigen remains undetermined. The sample belongs to a study of T cells after yellow fever vaccination. TCRdb fed the 5' RACE reads into MiXCR, producing one record per CDR3 protein. This repertoire shows some 600,000 distinct CDR3 sequences, roughly an eighth found once; its top ten account for about 15%. Trimming took off 1 base at V and 8 bases at J, with 14 bases between the two ends. Germline CDR1 reads SGHDN; CDR2 reads FVKESK. The CDR3 is 15 amino acids. Findings and caveats of the study: Sorted repertoires could include abundant contaminating clonotypes from bulk cells. Once the booster was given, most primary-vaccination clones reappeared, at around 95% for CD4 and 88% for CD8. It was a small share of clonotypes that appeared in both CD4 and CD8 compartments.

The rearrangement links TRBV14 to TRBJ1-4; D is ambiguous. Here the sequenced sample was PBMCs, taken on the day of the yellow fever booster vaccination. This sequence originates from a man aged 25-40 years who received the YFV17D yellow fever vaccine. CDR3 protein: CASSQVSSKREKLFF. The CDR3 DNA sequence: TGTGCCAGCAGCCAAGTATCGTCTAAACGAGAAAAACTGTTTTTT.